The 31 T cell receptor beta chains given below trace back to one sample, sequenced in a study of cytomegalovirus exposure and HLA in healthy donors. Use of 60 Vbeta and 13 Jbeta primers characterized the PCR. TCRdb's table, derived via immunoSEQ multiplex PCR, lists solely in-frame clones and lacks some. This table has about 190,000 clones, roughly 77% appearing once. Sequencing input: PBMCs. Receptors were obtained from a man aged 25 to 45 in good health and CMV-seropositive.

The chain carries TRBV21-1 and TRBJ2-7; the table names TRBD1, a call not compared with the DNA. TRBV21-1 is assigned pseudogene status. The CDR3 runs to 15 residues. The CDR3 coding sequence is TGTGCCAGCAGCGACTCGGAGGGACAGGGCTACGAGCAGTACTTC. It is translated as CASSDSEGQGYEQYF.

The V gene is TRBV28, the J gene TRBJ2-2; D remains unclear. Germline V CDR1 and CDR2: MDHEN, SYDVKM. V lost 6 bases to trimming and J lost 0 bases, with 5 bases between them. The CDR3 length is 13 residues. CDR3 residues: CASRASNTGELFF. In nucleotides, the CDR3 is TGTGCCAGCAGAGCCTCGAACACCGGGGAGCTGTTTTTT. The variable domain in full, with the rest retrieved from reference TRBV28 and TRBJ2-2, is DVKVTQSSRYLVKRTGEKVFLECVQDMDHENMFWYRQDPGLGLRLIYFSYDVKMKEKGDIPEGYSVSREKKERFSLILESASTNQTSMYLCASRASNTGELFFGEGSRLTVL.

The genes are TRBV15 and TRBJ2-3, with TRBD1 matching 8 bases. This CDR3 has 14 residues. V gave up 1 base and J gave up 7 bases; unmatched junction bases: 4. Germline CDR1 LNHNV, CDR2 YYDKDF (reference sequence). The CDR3 nucleotides read TGTGCCACCAGCAGAGGCCAGGGGGCTAATACGCAGTATTTT. Its protein is CATSRGQGANTQYF.

This sequence joins TRBV4-1 and TRBJ1-2; 7 bases map to TRBD1. V was pared by 1 base and J by 7 bases, with 12 bases of the junction left unmatched. CDR1 and CDR2 from the germline V gene are MGHRA and YSYEKL. The CDR3 consists of 16 residues. For the CDR3, the DNA is TGCGCCAGCAGCCAAGCGCGGACAGGTAGCCCTCTTGGCTACACCTTC. It translates to CASSQARTGSPLGYTF.

Here the CDR3 reads CASSLMASDTQYF. The CDR3, as DNA: TGTGCCAGCAGCTTAATGGCTTCCGATACGCAGTATTTT. The V call is TRBV7-2, the J call TRBJ2-3; no clear D. Germline values: CDR1 SGHTA, CDR2 FQGNSA. V dropped 2 bases and J dropped 6 bases, with 9 bases sitting between them. The CDR3 runs 13 residues.

The chain joins TRBV29-1 to TRBJ2-3; 8 nucleotides align to TRBD2. Trimming cost V 1 base and J 4 bases; bases outside gene matches: 13. Germline loops: CDR1 SQVTM, CDR2 ANQGSEA. The CDR3 has 17 residues. The CDR3 spells CSVEGGESGGRADTQYF. The CDR3 bases are TGCAGCGTTGAAGGCGGTGAAAGCGGGGGCAGAGCAGATACGCAGTATTTT.

J is TRBJ2-7 and V is TRBV4-3; D might be TRBD2 (6 bases). Germline-derived CDR1 and CDR2 are LGHNA and YSLEER. Trimming stripped 1 base from V and 6 bases from J, with 16 bases between. The CDR3 extends over 15 amino acids. This CDR3 reads CASSQAYTQGGEQYF. The DNA of the CDR3 is TGCGCCAGCAGCCAAGCCTACACTCAGGGAGGCGAGCAGTACTTC.

The chain is built from TRBV19 and TRBJ1-3, with TRBD1 matching 9 bases. CDR1 is LNHDA, CDR2 SQIVND, per germline (reference sequence). The J segment lost 3 bases and the V segment lost 5 bases, leaving 2 bases of the junction unmatched. The CDR3 contains 14 residues. CDR3 in DNA: TGTGCCAGTAGTGGGACAGGGCGTGGAAACACCATATATTTT. It yields the protein CASSGTGRGNTIYF.

The V and J genes are TRBV27 and TRBJ2-7; tentative D call: TRBD1 (5 bases). This CDR3 has 15 residues. Germline V gene data show CDR1 as MNHEY and CDR2 as SMNVEV (reference sequence). Trimming cost V 4 bases and J 3 bases, with 16 bases left between them. The CDR3 sequence: CASSSERGRIYEQYF. Here the CDR3 DNA reads TGTGCCAGCAGTTCCGAAAGGGGCAGAATCTACGAGCAGTACTTC.

The chain uses TRBV5-4 and TRBJ2-7; TRBD1 matches 9 bases. Germline CDR1 reads SGHNT; CDR2 reads YYREEE (reference sequence). J gave up 3 bases and V 3 bases, and 4 bases lay outside the gene matches. CDR3 length: 14 amino acids. CDR3 sequence: CASSSGTGFYEQYF. CDR3 DNA: TGTGCCAGCAGCTCCGGGACAGGGTTCTACGAGCAGTACTTC.

In its sample, this clone was seen a few times. The V call is TRBV11-2, the J call TRBJ2-1, with 9 bases matching TRBD2. CDR1 is SGHAT, CDR2 FQNNGV, per germline. The J segment lost 3 bases and the V segment lost 4 bases, leaving 7 bases of the junction unmatched. The CDR3 is 16 residues long. The DNA for the CDR3 is TGTGCCAGCAGCTCTCCTCTAGCGGGACTCTACAATGAGCAGTTCTTC. Its translation is CASSSPLAGLYNEQFF.

V is TRBV5-5 and J is TRBJ2-7, with 10 bases lining up with TRBD1. CDR1 is SGHKS and CDR2 is YYEKEE in the germline V gene (reference sequence). CDR3 length equals 14 residues. Trimming at V came to 3 bases and at J to 2 bases, leaving 2 bases not matched to a gene. CDR3 bases: TGTGCCAGCAGCTCCGGGACAGGGGCCTACGAGCAGTACTTC. Its translation: CASSSGTGAYEQYF.

The chain couples TRBV9 to TRBJ2-2; D possibly corresponds to TRBD1 (6 bases). The CDR3 runs 14 residues. V lost 7 bases and J 4 bases, leaving 14 bases between the germline ends. CDR1 SGDLS and CDR2 YYNGEE come from the germline V gene. The chain's CDR3 is CASQQGYGTGELFF. The CDR3 DNA is TGTGCCAGCCAACAGGGATACGGCACCGGGGAGCTGTTTTTT.

Comments on this clone: Other DNA sequences within the sample encode an identical CDR3. V is TRBV7-2 and J is TRBJ2-7, with 7 bases aligning to TRBD2. The CDR3 contains 15 residues. Trimming removed 0 bases from V and 2 bases from J; junction bases left unmatched: 4. Germline V lookup: CDR1 SGHTA, CDR2 FQGNSA. Written as DNA, the CDR3 is TGTGCCAGCAGCTTAGCGGGAGGGCCTACCTACGAGCAGTACTTC. Protein product: CASSLAGGPTYEQYF.

The chain uses TRBV9 and TRBJ1-4, with D unresolved. Germline V gene sequence: CDR1 SGDLS, CDR2 YYNGEE. V lost 0 bases and J lost 8, with 17 bases in between. This CDR3 contains 16 residues. CDR3 nucleotides: TGTGCCAGCAGCGTAGCCCCTAGCGAAAAGGAGGAAAAACTGTTTTTT. It yields the protein CASSVAPSEKEEKLFF.

The chain recombines TRBV11-2 with TRBJ2-1, with D maybe TRBD1 (5 bases). Deletions cut 8 bases from V and 0 bases from J, with 8 bases between. The germline CDR1 and CDR2 sequences are SGHAT and FQNNGV. The CDR3 has 13 residues. CDR3 sequence: CASGASSYNEQFF. In nucleotides, the CDR3 is TGTGCCAGCGGGGCGAGCTCCTACAATGAGCAGTTCTTC.

The CDR3, as DNA: TGTGCCAGCAGTTTGGGACAGGGGGCTTCGTACGAGCAGTACTTC. Translation gives CASSLGQGASYEQYF. The chain joins TRBV27 to TRBJ2-7; 12 bases line up with TRBD1. CDR3 length: 15 residues. The germline gives CDR1 MNHEY, CDR2 SMNVEV (reference sequence). Trimming removed 3 bases from V and 4 bases from J; junction bases left unmatched: 4.

V and J are TRBV9 and TRBJ2-3; 11 bases align to TRBD2. The V gene end was trimmed by 0 bases and the J gene end by 7 bases; junction bases not matched to a gene: 7. The CDR3 loop spans 16 amino acids. Germline CDR1 is SGDLS and CDR2 is YYNGEE. The CDR3 region is CASSVEITSGRNTQYF. Here the CDR3 DNA reads TGTGCCAGCAGCGTAGAAATCACTAGCGGGAGAAATACGCAGTATTTT.

J is TRBJ2-7 and V is TRBV4-1; 8 bases are shared with TRBD1. Germline CDR1 MGHRA, CDR2 YSYEKL. The junction had 12 bases not matched to a gene; V was cut back by 6 bases and J by 5 bases. CDR3 length: 15 residues. The CDR3 DNA is TGCGCCAGCAGTCATCTAGGACAGGGTGGGGACGAGCAGTACTTC. Its protein product is CASSHLGQGGDEQYF.

The CDR3 sequence is CASSSQLAGLTDTQYF. CDR3 sequence (DNA): TGTGCCAGCAGCTCACAACTAGCGGGACTCACAGATACGCAGTATTTT. The chain joins TRBV5-6 to TRBJ2-3; 10 nucleotides match TRBD2. Unmatched junction bases numbered 6, after V lost 3 bases and J lost 2 bases. There are 16 residues in the CDR3. The germline CDR1 and CDR2 sequences are SGHDT and YYEEEE.

V gene TRBV2 combines with J gene TRBJ2-5, with 9 bases matching TRBD1. V shed 11 bases, J shed 2 bases, and the junction held 3 bases outside the gene matches. CDR1 and CDR2 (germline): SNHLY, FYNNEI. This CDR3 has 12 residues. CDR3 nucleotide sequence: TGTGCCGGGGACAGGGATCAAGAGACCCAGTACTTC. Encoded protein: CAGDRDQETQYF. The whole variable domain, remainder taken from reference TRBV2 and TRBJ2-5, is EPEVTQTPSHQVTQMGQEVILRCVPISNHLYFYWYRQILGQKVEFLVSFYNNEISEKSEIFDDQFSVERPDGSNFTLKIRSTKLEDSAMYFCAGDRDQETQYFGPGTRLLVL.

This rearrangement joins TRBV5-1 to TRBJ1-3; 9 bases agree with TRBD1. J lost 4 bases, V lost 0 bases, and 5 bases had no gene match. The CDR3 runs to 16 residues. Germline V gene sequence: CDR1 SGHRS, CDR2 YFSETQ. In DNA form, the CDR3 reads TGCGCCAGCAGCTTGGGTTGGACAGGGGACGGAAACACCATATATTTT. As protein: CASSLGWTGDGNTIYF.

In DNA form, the CDR3 reads TGTGCCAGCAGGAGGGGGGGAGAGACCCAGTACTTC. Translating gives CASRRGGETQYF. The J gene is TRBJ2-5, the V gene TRBV6-1, with D possibly TRBD2 on 7 matching bases. Per the germline V gene, CDR1 is MNHNS and CDR2 is SASEGT. The V end lost 6 bases, the J end lost 4 bases, and 9 bases lay between the germline ends. The CDR3 is 12 amino acids.

The J gene is TRBJ2-2, the V gene TRBV21-1; TRBD1 was called by the table and not checked on the DNA. TRBV21-1 is shown as a pseudogene. This CDR3 has 17 amino acids. The CDR3, as DNA: TGTGCCAGCAGCAAAAAGATTAAGGGGGTGGGCACCGGGGAGCTGTTTTTT. Protein: CASSKKIKGVGTGELFF.

Only a few counts were recorded for this clone. The V call is TRBV11-2, the J call TRBJ1-2; tentatively, D is TRBD1 (5 bases). Per germline, CDR1 SGHAT and CDR2 FQNNGV. The V gene lost 6 bases and the J gene lost 1 base, with 12 bases spanning the gap. The CDR3 has 14 residues. CDR3 protein: CASRVQGNNYGYTF. For the CDR3, the DNA is TGTGCCAGCAGAGTCCAGGGTAATAACTATGGCTACACCTTC.

This clone was detected a few times. At the DNA level, this CDR3 is encoded by other sequences in the same sample as well. The rearrangement links TRBV9 to TRBJ1-2; D ambiguous. CDR1 is SGDLS and CDR2 is YYNGEE in the germline V gene. This CDR3 region has 13 residues. V was clipped by 0 bases and J by 2 bases, with 5 bases between them. The CDR3: CASSVGGNYGYTF. CDR3 nucleotides: TGTGCCAGCAGCGTAGGAGGGAACTATGGCTACACCTTC. Full variable domain (outside the CDR3, taken from reference TRBV9 and TRBJ1-2): DSGVTQTPKHLITATGQRVTLRCSPRSGDLSVYWYQQSLDQGLQFLIQYYNGEERAKGNILERFSAQQFPDLHSELNLSSLELGDSALYFCASSVGGNYGYTFGSGTRLTVV.

The V and J genes are TRBV11-2 and TRBJ1-5, with a tentative D call TRBD1 (6 bases). Germline assignment: CDR1 SGHAT and CDR2 FQNNGV. Trimming shortened V by 2 bases and J by 3 bases, and 11 bases separated the two germline ends. This CDR3 contains 15 residues. In nucleotides, the CDR3 is TGTGCCAGCAGCTTAAGCAGGGGCTCCAATCAGCCCCAGCATTTT. Translated: CASSLSRGSNQPQHF.

The J gene is TRBJ2-1, the V gene TRBV6-1; TRBD2 aligns across 8 bases. This CDR3 comprises 15 residues. Germline V gene sequence: CDR1 MNHNS, CDR2 SASEGT. The ends lost 7 bases at V and 3 bases at J; junction bases unmatched: 8. CDR3 sequence (DNA): TGTGCCAGCATTCGGGAGGGGGGGTTCTACAATGAGCAGTTCTTC. Translated, it gives CASIREGGFYNEQFF.

The chain combines TRBV25-1 with TRBJ1-2; tentative D call: TRBD1 (6 bases). This CDR3 comprises 15 residues. The ends were cut back, 5 bases at V and 0 bases at J, with 13 bases in the middle. The germline gives CDR1 MGHDK, CDR2 SYGVNS. CDR3 protein: CASSFRDTSNYGYTF. The CDR3 DNA reads as TGTGCCAGCAGTTTTCGGGACACATCTAACTATGGCTACACCTTC.

This chain connects TRBV27 to TRBJ2-5; tentative D call: TRBD1 (6 bases). The end of the DNA is better explained by TRBJ2-7, so the J call may be wrong. The CDR3 totals 14 residues. CDR1 is MNHEY, CDR2 SMNVEV, per germline (reference sequence). CDR3 protein: CASAPWDNSYEQYF. DNA for the CDR3: TGTGCCAGCGCCCCTTGGGACAACTCCTACGAGCAGTACTTC.

This chain uses TRBV4-3 with TRBJ1-2; 7 bases are a match to TRBD1. Germline CDR1 is LGHNA and CDR2 is YSLEER. The CDR3 extends over 16 amino acids. Trimming took 0 bases from V and 2 from J; bases not matched to a gene: 6. The CDR3 DNA is TGCGCCAGCAGCCAAGATCTCCACAGGGGCAACTATGGCTACACCTTC. Translating it yields CASSQDLHRGNYGYTF.